The entry below gives a single TCR beta chain sequence along with its context. The record originates from a study of molecular identifiers for immune sequencing clone quantification. TCRdb itself ran the PCR reads through MiXCR, one entry per CDR3 protein. Among under 650,000 distinct CDR3 sequences listed, about 20% were seen once. Germline lookup yields CDR1 MNHNS and CDR2 SASEGT. The V end was cut by 6 bases, the J end by 1 base, with 21 bases between. The CDR3 contains 17 residues. This sequence joins TRBV6-1 and TRBJ2-5; D call uncertain. The sequenced sample was naive CD8+ T cells from blood, with Jurkat cell RNA spiked in. Subset specified: FACS-sorted CD8+CD4-CCR7+CD45RA+ naive T cells. This sequence was found in a human donor in good health. Some libraries in this study had Jurkat cell RNA spiked in. The CDR3 sequence is CASSATVPYRIQETQYF. The CDR3, as DNA: TGTGCCAGCAGCGCCACCGTCCCGTACAGAATCCAAGAGACCCAGTACTTC.